These 7 T cell receptor beta chains came from one sample sequenced in a study of blood T cells in healthy people across ages. Then a second PCR, running roughly 6 to 11 cycles, was carried out with a sample-barcoded 5' primer and a J-beta primer mix. TCRdb redid the calling of the 5' RACE reads with MiXCR, one entry per CDR3 protein. The sample holds 1.8 million or so distinct CDR3 sequences, around 42% seen once. Sequences were obtained from blood. The receptors derive from a human donor in good health.

Concerning this clonotype: A junction end diverges from the germline sequence, so it may reflect a read error. This rearrangement joins TRBV6-5 to TRBJ1-1; 7 bases match TRBD1. The CDR3 runs to 14 residues. Germline lookup yields CDR1 MNHEY and CDR2 SVGAGI. CDR3 DNA sequence: TGTGCCAGCAGTGCCGACAGGGTGAACACTGGAGCTTTCTTT. As protein: CASSADRVNTGAFF.

In its sample, this clonotype was seen many times. CDR3 bases: TGTGCCAGCAGTTTAACCTCCCCCTGGTTTGGGAATGGCTACACCTTC. Amino acid sequence: CASSLTSPWFGNGYTF. V usage is TRBV28 and J usage is TRBJ1-2; D not resolved. Germline V CDR1 and CDR2: MDHEN, SYDVKM. The CDR3 has 16 amino acids. Deletions cut 2 bases from V and 6 bases from J, with 19 bases between.

The chain couples TRBV25-1 to TRBJ1-4, with a weak D call TRBD1 (5 bases). V gave up 4 bases and J gave up 6 bases, with 6 bases separating them. The CDR3 extends over 12 amino acids. From germline, CDR1 is MGHDK and CDR2 SYGVNS. This CDR3 is CASSAGDEKLFF. As DNA, the CDR3 is TGTGCCAGCAGTGCGGGGGATGAAAAACTGTTTTTT. Based on the CDR3 plus reference TRBV25-1 and TRBJ1-4, the full variable domain is EADIYQTPRYLVIGTGKKITLECSQTMGHDKMYWYQQDPGMELHLIHYSYGVNSTEKGDLSSESTVSRIRTEHFPLTLESARPSHTSQYLCASSAGDEKLFFGSGTQLSVL.

This clonotype was detected only a few times. The genes are TRBV4-3 and TRBJ1-6; a possible D gene is TRBD1 (5 bases). The V and J ends lost 4 bases and 7 bases respectively, with 23 bases between them. The CDR3 covers 18 residues. CDR1 and CDR2 from the germline V gene are LGHNA and YSLEER. The CDR3 loop is CASSPSPLDGRVNSPLHF. The CDR3 nucleotides read TGCGCCAGCAGCCCCTCCCCCCTCGACGGCAGGGTGAATTCACCCCTCCACTTT.

This sequence joins TRBV27 and TRBJ2-6; no reliable D call. Germline assignment: CDR1 MNHEY and CDR2 SMNVEV (reference sequence). The CDR3 is 14 residues long. Trimming cost V 8 bases and J 0 bases, with 8 bases left between them. CDR3 nucleotides: TGTGCCAGCGGGCCACGCTCTGGGGCCAACGTCCTGACTTTC. Protein product: CASGPRSGANVLTF.

This clonotype has only a few counts. This chain joins TRBV12-3 or TRBV12-4 and TRBJ2-1; TRBD2 matches at 15 bases. The ends lost 6 bases at V and 0 bases at J; junction bases unmatched: 9. The CDR3 sequence is 19 residues long. The CDR3 DNA reads TGTGCCAGCAGATGGGGACTAGCGGGGGGACAGAGCTCCTACAATGAGCAGTTCTTC. Residues: CASRWGLAGGQSSYNEQFF.

The chain employs TRBV6-2 or TRBV6-3 and TRBJ2-1; TRBD2 is a possible D gene (6 bases). This CDR3 has 13 amino acids. The V gene lost 7 bases and the J gene lost 5 bases, with 12 bases spanning the gap. Per the germline V gene, CDR1 is MNHEY and CDR2 is SVGEGT. CDR3 DNA: TGTGCCAGCAACGCCCGACTAGACAATGAGCAGTTCTTC. It yields the protein CASNARLDNEQFF.